The 10 T cell receptor beta chains below were found in one sample sequenced in a study of human T cells and chemical hapten exposure. Specified time point: patch test 2, 6 weeks after DPC sensitization. Treatment specified: therapeutic diphenylcyclopropenone sensitization with weekly scalp DPC. Via MiXCR, TCRdb re-called the RACE reads, giving one row per CDR3 protein. This repertoire shows fewer than 150,000 distinct CDR3 sequences, about an eighth found once; its top ten account for roughly 1.4%. The sample in question was whole blood, obtained in connection with sensitization to the hapten diphenylcyclopropenone (DPC). The receptor set was obtained from a woman between 50 and 59 years old with alopecia areata. Some clones in this sample may be carry-over from other donors' samples.

This clonotype came up many times. The rearrangement joins TRBV12-3 or TRBV12-4 to TRBJ2-7; 7 bases align to TRBD2. V dropped 6 bases and J dropped 3; count of bases not matched to a gene: 11. This CDR3 has 15 residues. The CDR3 region is CASRFSGVRGYEQYF. The CDR3 DNA is TGTGCCAGCAGGTTCAGCGGGGTCCGGGGCTACGAGCAGTACTTC.

As concerns this clonotype: Being one base from a much bigger clone, this may be a read error. V and J are TRBV5-4 and TRBJ2-7; TRBD1 or TRBD2 may be the D gene (7 bases each). The CDR3 has 16 amino acids. V lost 5 bases and J lost 5, with 23 bases in between. CDR1 SGHNT and CDR2 YYREEE come from the germline V gene (reference sequence). This CDR3 is CASRPTGSRGVDEQYF. As DNA, the CDR3 is TGTGCCAGCAGACCGACAGGGTCCCGGGGGGTGGACGAGCAGTACTTC.

This clonotype was picked up a small number of times. The rearrangement links TRBV30 to TRBJ2-5, with 9 bases fitting TRBD1. Germline assignment: CDR1 GTSNPN and CDR2 SVGIG (reference sequence). The CDR3 sequence is 17 residues long. Trimming removed 2 bases from V and 5 bases from J; junction bases left unmatched: 15. The CDR3 coding sequence is TGTGCCTGGAGTTTGGGACAGGGAGAGCCCCACGGGGAGACCCAGTACTTC. Its translation: CAWSLGQGEPHGETQYF.

This clonotype has ten or more counts. The chain is built from TRBV5-1 and TRBJ2-3; 10 bases line up with TRBD2. This CDR3 comprises 16 residues. CDR1 and CDR2 (germline): SGHRS, YFSETQ. V dropped 0 bases and J dropped 0; count of bases not matched to a gene: 1. The CDR3 here is CASSLETSGSTDTQYF. In DNA form, the CDR3 reads TGCGCCAGCAGCTTGGAGACTAGCGGGAGCACAGATACGCAGTATTTT.

This chain uses TRBV20-1 with TRBJ2-7, with D possibly TRBD2 on 5 matching bases. V was trimmed by 2 bases and J by 2 bases, leaving 10 bases between them. The CDR3 consists of 13 residues. Germline lookup yields CDR1 DFQATT and CDR2 SNEGSKA (reference sequence). Here the CDR3 DNA reads TGCAGTGCTAGACCCGGACTGACCTACGAGCAGTACTTC. Translating gives CSARPGLTYEQYF.

The gene calls are TRBV29-1 and TRBJ2-3; D is unclear. Germline CDR1 and CDR2: SQVTM and ANQGSEA. V lost 4 bases to trimming and J lost 4 bases, with 12 bases between them. The CDR3 has 13 amino acids. CDR3 in amino acids: CSVGARGSDTQYF. As DNA, the CDR3 is TGCAGCGTTGGGGCACGAGGATCAGATACGCAGTATTTT.

Many counts were recorded for this clonotype. The chain uses TRBV29-1 and TRBJ2-1; 9 bases are shared with TRBD2. J lost 9 bases, V lost 4 bases, and 7 bases had no gene match. The CDR3 runs 13 residues. Germline V gene sequence: CDR1 SQVTM, CDR2 ANQGSEA. Here the CDR3 DNA reads TGCAGCGTTGGACTAGCGGAGGGTAGTGAGCAGTTCTTC. This gives the protein CSVGLAEGSEQFF.

The rearrangement uses TRBV5-1 and TRBJ1-1; D gene unclear. V was cut by 0 bases and J by 1 base, with 7 bases left in between. The germline gives CDR1 SGHRS, CDR2 YFSETQ. The CDR3 contains 14 residues. The CDR3 region is CASSLAWGNTEAFF. For the CDR3, the DNA is TGCGCCAGCAGCTTGGCCTGGGGGAACACTGAAGCTTTCTTT.

J is TRBJ2-3 and V is TRBV20-1, with D possibly matching TRBD2 (6 bases). CDR1 is DFQATT, CDR2 SNEGSKA, per germline (reference sequence). Trimming shortened V by 2 bases and J by 4 bases, and 16 bases separated the two germline ends. The CDR3 is made up of 15 amino acids. The CDR3 loop is CSARTRDFEADTQYF. Here the CDR3 DNA reads TGCAGTGCTAGAACCCGGGACTTTGAAGCAGATACGCAGTATTTT.

This clonotype was counted a few times. Compared with germline, one end of the junction differs, possibly owing to a read error. The genes are TRBV7-9 and TRBJ2-7; possible D gene TRBD2, 7 bases. This CDR3 has 14 amino acids. CDR1 is SEHNR, CDR2 FQNEAQ, per germline (reference sequence). The CDR3: CAGSLSRGGDEQYF. DNA for the CDR3: TGTGCCGGCAGCTTATCCAGGGGAGGGGACGAGCAGTACTTC. Full variable domain (rest looked up from reference TRBV7-9 and TRBJ2-7): DTGVSQNPRHKITKRGQNVTFRCDPISEHNRLYWYRQTLGQGPEFLTYFQNEAQLEKSRLLSDRFSAERPKGSFSTLEIQRTEQGDSAMYLCAGSLSRGGDEQYFGPGTRLTVT.